The 13 T cell receptor beta chains below were found in one sample sequenced in a study of T cell repertoires in cytomegalovirus infection. TCRdb redid the calling of the reads with MiXCR, one entry per CDR3 protein. The data show about 740,000 distinct CDR3 sequences, with roughly 35% seen just once and 2.8% held by the top ten. Sequenced: PBMCs. These receptors were collected from a human donor in good health (CMV status not recorded). Some clones in this sample may be carry-over from other donors' samples.

This clonotype was picked up a small number of times. This rearrangement joins TRBV7-8 to TRBJ1-5, with a weak D call TRBD1 (6 bases). Germline CDR1 and CDR2: SGHVS and FQNEAQ. V lost 5 bases to trimming and J lost 2 bases, with 31 bases between them. The CDR3 loop spans 21 amino acids. CDR3 region: CASSPGGPTKTGGRGNQPQHF. The CDR3 coding sequence is TGTGCCAGCAGCCCCGGGGGCCCCACGAAAACGGGGGGCAGGGGCAATCAGCCCCAGCATTTT.

The CDR3 DNA reads as TGTGCCAGCAGTGCAGAGGGGTTTATCGATCAGCCCCAGCATTTT. Its translation is CASSAEGFIDQPQHF. The rearrangement joins TRBV7-6 to TRBJ1-5; a possible D gene is TRBD1 (5 bases). This CDR3 is built from 15 residues. With 6 bases removed from V and 5 bases from J, the gap between germline ends came to 17 bases. Germline CDR1 is SGHVS and CDR2 is FNYEAQ.

The chain recombines TRBV6-8 with TRBJ2-3; D may be TRBD1 or TRBD2 (5 bases each). The CDR3 runs 13 residues. Trimming stripped 5 bases from V and 6 bases from J, with 12 bases between. CDR1 is MNHGY and CDR2 is SAAAGT in the germline V gene. CDR3 in amino acids: CASSRGPADTQYF. The DNA for the CDR3 is TGTGCCAGCAGTCGGGGACCGGCCGATACGCAGTATTTT.

The gene calls are TRBV29-1 and TRBJ1-1; D is uncertain. Germline loops: CDR1 SQVTM, CDR2 ANQGSEA. The V and J ends lost 5 bases and 1 base respectively, with 14 bases between them. The CDR3 is 14 residues long. In DNA form, the CDR3 reads TGCAGCGTTCGATATCGGCTTTCGAACACTGAAGCTTTCTTT. Amino acids: CSVRYRLSNTEAFF. The entire variable domain, with the rest obtained from reference TRBV29-1 and TRBJ1-1, is as follows: SAVISQKPSRDICQRGTSLTIQCQVDSQVTMMFWYRQQPGQSLTLIATANQGSEATYESGFVIDKFPISRPNLTFSTLTVSNMSPEDSSIYLCSVRYRLSNTEAFFGQGTRLTVV.

This clonotype has a handful of counts. V and J are TRBV28 and TRBJ1-1; 8 bases line up with TRBD1. This CDR3 comprises 15 residues. Germline CDR1 reads MDHEN; CDR2 reads SYDVKM. V lost 4 bases, J lost 1 base, and 5 bases stayed unmatched. The CDR3 DNA reads TGTGCCAGCAGTTCACAGACAGGGGAGAACACTGAAGCTTTCTTT. Translation gives CASSSQTGENTEAFF.

This clonotype has only one observation. The V and J genes are TRBV6-5 and TRBJ1-2, with D possibly being TRBD1 (5 bases). Trimming pared 0 bases from V and 6 bases from J, leaving 14 bases between. This CDR3 spans 15 amino acids. Germline V gene lookup returns CDR1 MNHEY and CDR2 SVGAGI. The CDR3 DNA sequence: TGTGCCAGCAGTTACTCGCCAGGGATAGGGCATGGCTACACCTTC. Its protein product is CASSYSPGIGHGYTF.

The rearrangement uses TRBV12-5 and TRBJ1-2, with no clear D. The V and J ends lost 2 bases and 4 bases respectively, with 5 bases between them. Per the germline V gene, CDR1 is LGHNT and CDR2 is FRNRAP. The CDR3 is made up of 12 amino acids. CDR3 nucleotide sequence: TGTGCTAGTGGTTTGCACAGCTATGGCTACACCTTC. It yields the protein CASGLHSYGYTF. Variable domain in full (rest from reference TRBV12-5 and TRBJ1-2): DARVTQTPRHKVTEMGQEVTMRCQPILGHNTVFWYRQTMMQGLELLAYFRNRAPLDDSGMPKDRFSAEMPDATLATLKIQPSEPRDSAVYFCASGLHSYGYTFGSGTRLTVV.

The chain joins TRBV19 to TRBJ1-5; D uncertain. Germline V gene lookup returns CDR1 LNHDA and CDR2 SQIVND (reference sequence). The germline V and J ends were trimmed by 3 bases and 5 bases, with 11 bases remaining between them. This CDR3 has 14 residues. The CDR3 nucleotides are TGTGCCAGTAGTATCCGAGGATTCGATCAGCCCCAGCATTTT. Translating it yields CASSIRGFDQPQHF.

This clonotype has ten or more counts. V is TRBV7-8 and J is TRBJ2-7; D possibly corresponds to TRBD2 (5 bases). Trimming pared 5 bases from V and 2 bases from J, leaving 10 bases between. The CDR3 totals 13 residues. CDR1 SGHVS and CDR2 FQNEAQ come from the germline V gene. The DNA of the CDR3 is TGTGCCAGCAGCCATTATAGCGCCTACGAGCAGTACTTC. Its protein product is CASSHYSAYEQYF.

The V and J genes are TRBV20-1 and TRBJ1-6; D gene uncertain. Germline CDR1 DFQATT, CDR2 SNEGSKA (reference sequence). The CDR3 runs to 14 residues. V was cut by 5 bases and J by 10 bases, with 18 bases left in between. The CDR3 DNA sequence: TGCAGTGCTGTAATAGGCCCCGTGGGGTCACCCCTCCACTTT. Protein: CSAVIGPVGSPLHF.

The chain carries TRBV7-8 and TRBJ2-3, with 12 nucleotides matching TRBD1. The J segment lost 6 bases and the V segment lost 7 bases, leaving 20 bases of the junction unmatched. The CDR3 runs 19 residues. CDR1 and CDR2 (germline): SGHVS, FQNEAQ. As DNA, the CDR3 is TGTGCCAGCACCACACCATTAAGGGGACAGGGGGCCACCCCGGATACGCAGTATTTT. Its protein is CASTTPLRGQGATPDTQYF.

This clonotype was picked up a small number of times. J is TRBJ2-7 and V is TRBV5-6; maybe TRBD1 (5 bases). The germline gives CDR1 SGHDT, CDR2 YYEEEE. The germline V and J ends were trimmed by 2 bases and 6 bases, with 15 bases remaining between them. This CDR3 spans 14 amino acids. As DNA, the CDR3 is TGTGCCAGCAGCTTCCAAGGGGTTCGCGGCGAGCAGTACTTC. Residues: CASSFQGVRGEQYF.

This clonotype appeared many times. The rearrangement joins TRBV27 to TRBJ2-2, with 9 nucleotides matching TRBD2. Trimming removed 1 base from V and 8 bases from J; junction bases left unmatched: 11. Germline V CDR1 and CDR2: MNHEY, SMNVEV (reference sequence). The CDR3 totals 17 residues. The CDR3 loop reads CASSLFLASGVRGELFF. CDR3 nucleotides: TGTGCCAGCAGTTTATTCCTGGCTAGCGGGGTTAGGGGGGAGCTGTTTTTT.